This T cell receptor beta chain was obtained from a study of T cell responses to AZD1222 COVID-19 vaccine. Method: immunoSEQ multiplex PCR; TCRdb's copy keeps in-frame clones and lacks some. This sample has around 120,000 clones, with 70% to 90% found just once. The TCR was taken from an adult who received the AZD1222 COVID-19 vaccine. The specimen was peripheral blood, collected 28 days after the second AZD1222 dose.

This CDR3 reads CASSQGTGRGNEQFF. The DNA of the CDR3 is TGTGCCAGCAGCCAGGGGACAGGGCGGGGGAATGAGCAGTTCTTC. V gene TRBV6-4 combines with J gene TRBJ2-1; 9 bases map to TRBD1. Trimming cost V 6 bases and J 7 bases; bases outside gene matches: 10. The CDR3 extends over 15 amino acids. CDR1 is MRHNA, CDR2 SNTAGT, per germline.